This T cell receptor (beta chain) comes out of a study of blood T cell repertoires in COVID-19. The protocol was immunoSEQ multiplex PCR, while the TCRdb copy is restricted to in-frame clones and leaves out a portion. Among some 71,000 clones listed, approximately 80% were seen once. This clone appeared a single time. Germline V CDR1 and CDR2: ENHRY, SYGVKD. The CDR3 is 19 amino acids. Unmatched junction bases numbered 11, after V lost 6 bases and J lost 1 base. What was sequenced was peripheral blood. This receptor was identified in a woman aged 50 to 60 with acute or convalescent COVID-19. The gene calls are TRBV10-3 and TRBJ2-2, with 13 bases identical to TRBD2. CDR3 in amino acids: CAIRRTSGGPSGNTGELFF. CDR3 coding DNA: TGTGCCATCAGACGGACTAGCGGGGGCCCCTCGGGGAACACCGGGGAGCTGTTTTTT.